The entry below gives a single T cell receptor (beta chain) sequence along with its context. Measured with immunoSEQ multiplex PCR; TCRdb has only the in-frame clones, and not every one. The sample yields roughly 47,000 clones, around 87% seen once. Trimming shortened V by 0 bases and J by 2 bases, and 2 bases separated the two germline ends. This CDR3 is 13 amino acids long. This sample was included in a study of control samples from healthy donors and cancer patients. The gene calls are TRBV12-3 or TRBV12-4 and TRBJ1-5; D is unclear. The TCR comes from a woman aged 60-70 years with lung cancer. Specimen: PBMCs. CDR3 DNA: TGTGCCAGCAGTTTAGCTGGCAATCAGCCCCAGCATTTT. This gives the protein CASSLAGNQPQHF.